The 27 T cell receptor beta chains in this list originate from one sample, sequenced in a study of blood T cell repertoires in COVID-19. This table comes from immunoSEQ multiplex PCR, and its TCRdb copy is limited to in-frame clones, with some not included. In the table there are about 39,000 clones, around 83% of which are singletons. The source material was peripheral blood. The receptors shown here come from a man in his 60s with acute or convalescent COVID-19.

This clone was observed a single time. The rearrangement uses TRBV3-1 (or the pseudogene TRBV3-2) and TRBJ1-1, with D possibly matching TRBD1 (5 bases). The V end was cut by 2 bases, the J end by 5 bases, with 9 bases between. Per the germline V gene, CDR1 is LGHDT and CDR2 is YNNKEL (reference sequence). This CDR3 comprises 13 residues. The CDR3 DNA reads as TGTGCCAGCAGCCAACTCGGGGGGACTGAAGCTTTCTTT. Translating it yields CASSQLGGTEAFF.

The V and J genes are TRBV7-9 and TRBJ2-7; TRBD2 aligns across 9 bases. The CDR3 contains 14 residues. Looked up from germline, CDR1 is SEHNR and CDR2 is FQNEAQ (reference sequence). V lost 2 bases, J lost 6 bases, and 5 bases stayed unmatched. The CDR3 bases are TGTGCCAGCAGCTTATCTGCGGGGGGGATCGAGCAGTACTTC. It is translated as CASSLSAGGIEQYF.

This clone was counted a few times. The V and J genes are TRBV11-2 and TRBJ2-5, with 13 bases aligning to TRBD2. This CDR3 spans 16 amino acids. The junction had 5 bases not matched to a gene; V was cut back by 4 bases and J by 3 bases. The germline gives CDR1 SGHAT, CDR2 FQNNGV. The CDR3 nucleotides are TGTGCCAGCAGCTCTTTACTAGCGGGGGGGAAAGAGACCCAGTACTTC. This translates into CASSSLLAGGKETQYF.

The chain recombines TRBV11-3 with TRBJ2-3; tentatively, D is TRBD2 (5 bases). The germline CDR1 and CDR2 sequences are SGHNT and YENEEA. This CDR3 comprises 13 residues. The V end lost 5 bases, the J end lost 6 bases, and 12 bases lay between the germline ends. The chain's CDR3 is CASSPGIGDTQYF. Written as DNA, the CDR3 is TGTGCCAGCAGCCCCGGGATCGGTGATACGCAGTATTTT.

This chain links TRBV18 with TRBJ2-2, with 7 bases matching TRBD2. CDR1 and CDR2 (germline): KGHSH, LQKENI. CDR3 size: 16 residues. V lost 6 bases to trimming and J lost 3 bases; unmatched junction nucleotides: 10. CDR3 residues: CASSQPGTIDTGELFF. CDR3 DNA sequence: TGTGCCAGCTCGCAACCCGGGACTATCGACACCGGGGAGCTGTTTTTT. The full variable domain, its missing parts supplied by reference TRBV18 and TRBJ2-2, is NAGVMQNPRHLVRRRGQEARLRCSPMKGHSHVYWYRQLPEEGLKFMVYLQKENIIDESGMPKERFSAEFPKEGPSILRIQQVVRGDSAAYFCASSQPGTIDTGELFFGEGSRLTVL.

This clone has a handful of counts. The rearrangement uses TRBV7-6 and TRBJ1-6, with D possibly TRBD1 on 6 matching bases. Germline lookup yields CDR1 SGHVS and CDR2 FNYEAQ. CDR3 size: 15 residues. V was clipped by 3 bases and J by 10 bases, with 16 bases between them. CDR3 in DNA: TGTGCCAGCAGCTTTGAATCCCAGGGGCGATCACCCCTCCACTTT. It codes for CASSFESQGRSPLHF.

This clone showed up just once. The chain links TRBV28 to TRBJ2-3, with D tentatively TRBD2 (7 bases). CDR3 length: 17 amino acids. From germline, CDR1 is MDHEN and CDR2 SYDVKM. Trimming pared 4 bases from V and 4 bases from J, leaving 21 bases between. CDR3 amino acids: CASSSLRGRSLPDTQYF. The CDR3 bases are TGTGCCAGCAGTTCATTGCGGGGGCGAAGTCTCCCAGATACGCAGTATTTT.

This rearrangement joins TRBV21-1 to TRBJ1-4; TRBD1 is taken as the D call from the table, unchecked against the DNA. TRBV21-1 is recorded as a pseudogene. The length of the CDR3 is 13 residues. The CDR3 loop reads CASNREAKEKLFF. CDR3 sequence (DNA): TGTGCCAGCAACAGGGAAGCGAAAGAAAAACTGTTTTTT.

This chain links TRBV28 with TRBJ1-5, with D maybe TRBD1 (5 bases). CDR1 MDHEN and CDR2 SYDVKM come from the germline V gene. CDR3 length: 16 amino acids. V lost 1 base to trimming and J lost 2 bases, with 12 bases between them. The CDR3 coding sequence is TGTGCCAGCAGTTTATTGGGGGGACGGGGCAATCAGCCCCAGCATTTT. Translating it yields CASSLLGGRGNQPQHF.

This clone was seen just once. The chain is built from TRBV6-5 and TRBJ1-1, with a weak D call TRBD1 (6 bases). The CDR3 length is 14 residues. V was clipped by 2 bases and J by 6 bases, with 13 bases between them. Germline-derived CDR1 and CDR2 are MNHEY and SVGAGI. CDR3 bases: TGTGCCAGCAGTTACGGGGGGGCGCTTTCTGAAGCTTTCTTT. Encoded protein: CASSYGGALSEAFF.

CDR3 sequence: CASSPGQGSQPQHF. The CDR3 nucleotides are TGTGCCAGCAGCCCGGGACAGGGTTCTCAGCCCCAGCATTTT. J is TRBJ1-5 and V is TRBV5-8, with 9 bases that match TRBD1. Germline V gene lookup returns CDR1 SGHTS and CDR2 YDEGEE. With 4 bases clipped from V and 6 bases from J, the junction kept 5 bases outside the gene matches. The CDR3 covers 14 residues. The full variable domain, completed using reference TRBV5-8 and TRBJ1-5, is EAGVTQSPTHLIKTRGQQATLRCSPISGHTSVYWYQQALGLGLQFLLWYDEGEERNRGNFPPRFSGRQFPNYSSELNVNALELEDSALYLCASSPGQGSQPQHFGDGTRLSIL.

This chain joins TRBV6-5 and TRBJ1-6; 7 positions agree with TRBD1. Germline loops: CDR1 MNHEY, CDR2 SVGAGI. With V trimmed by 3 bases and J by 10 bases, 9 bases remained unmatched. The CDR3 loop spans 15 amino acids. The CDR3 DNA reads TGTGCCAGCAGTTATACCGGGACAGAGGGGTCACCCCTCCACTTT. Translation gives CASSYTGTEGSPLHF.

The V gene is TRBV20-1, the J gene TRBJ2-5; D not certain. The CDR3 runs 11 residues. The germline CDR1 and CDR2 sequences are DFQATT and SNEGSKA (reference sequence). The germline V and J ends were trimmed by 3 bases and 2 bases, with 4 bases remaining between them. The DNA for the CDR3 is TGCAGTGCTAGCAAACAAGAGACCCAGTACTTC. It codes for CSASKQETQYF.

This clone has only one observation. This chain links TRBV3-1 (or the pseudogene TRBV3-2) with TRBJ1-5; D gene uncertain. Trimming took 3 bases from V and 0 from J, leaving 6 bases between them. This CDR3 comprises 14 residues. Germline CDR1 and CDR2: LGHDT and YNNKEL (reference sequence). For the CDR3, the DNA is TGTGCCAGCAGCCAGAGATATAGCAATCAGCCCCAGCATTTT. It encodes CASSQRYSNQPQHF.

The chain recombines TRBV9 with TRBJ1-2; D remains unclear. Germline CDR1 reads SGDLS; CDR2 reads YYNGEE. The V end was cut by 0 bases, the J end by 0 bases, with 6 bases between. The CDR3 sequence is 14 residues long. CDR3: CASSVGWPNYGYTF. CDR3 bases: TGTGCCAGCAGCGTAGGTTGGCCTAACTATGGCTACACCTTC.

The V call is TRBV10-3, the J call TRBJ2-7; 14 nucleotides line up with TRBD2. Germline V CDR1 and CDR2: ENHRY, SYGVKD. J was trimmed by 6 bases and V by 5 bases; bases with no gene match: 6. The CDR3 consists of 15 residues. CDR3 sequence: CAISMTSGRAAEQYF. DNA of the CDR3: TGTGCCATCAGTATGACTAGCGGGAGGGCGGCCGAGCAGTACTTC.

The chain links TRBV6-5 to TRBJ2-1, with TRBD1 matching over 9 bases. Germline V lookup: CDR1 MNHEY, CDR2 SVGAGI. Trimming took 5 bases from V and 9 from J; bases not matched to a gene: 5. The CDR3 consists of 13 residues. For the CDR3, the DNA is TGTGCCAGCAGTAACAGGGGGCGCGTTGAGCAGTTCTTC. Protein: CASSNRGRVEQFF.

This chain connects TRBV15 to TRBJ1-2, with no clear D. The germline V gene has CDR1 LNHNV and CDR2 YYDKDF (reference sequence). CDR3 size: 13 residues. Trimming removed 0 bases at V and 5 bases at J, with 7 bases between. The CDR3 reads CATSREGGYGYTF. CDR3 in DNA: TGTGCCACCAGCAGAGAAGGAGGGTATGGCTACACCTTC.

V gene TRBV28 combines with J gene TRBJ1-5; tentative D call: TRBD1 (6 bases). Between the trimmed V and J ends, which lost 6 bases and 4 bases, there was a span of 16 bases. Germline V lookup: CDR1 MDHEN, CDR2 SYDVKM. CDR3 size: 15 residues. CDR3: CASRGGGVANQPQHF. The CDR3 bases are TGTGCCAGCAGGGGAGGGGGGGTAGCAAATCAGCCCCAGCATTTT.

This clone was picked up one time. The chain uses TRBV19 and TRBJ1-1; possible D gene TRBD1, 6 bases. Germline-derived CDR1 and CDR2 are LNHDA and SQIVND (reference sequence). CDR3 length: 15 residues. V was clipped by 7 bases and J by 0 bases, with 15 bases between them. The CDR3 DNA is TGTGCCAGTACCCGCCGGGGGGGCATGAACACTGAAGCTTTCTTT. Translated: CASTRRGGMNTEAFF.

The chain couples TRBV5-4 to TRBJ2-2; possibly TRBD2 for D (5 bases). Germline V lookup: CDR1 SGHNT, CDR2 YYREEE (reference sequence). The length of the CDR3 is 16 residues. V was trimmed by 3 bases and J by 0 bases, leaving 12 bases between them. CDR3 amino acids: CASSSERGTNTGELFF. Written as DNA, the CDR3 is TGTGCCAGCAGCTCCGAGAGAGGGACGAACACCGGGGAGCTGTTTTTT.

The chain has TRBV9 and TRBJ2-2, with 7 bases lining up with TRBD1. The CDR3 consists of 15 residues. V dropped 1 base and J dropped 4; count of bases not matched to a gene: 4. The germline V gene has CDR1 SGDLS and CDR2 YYNGEE. As DNA, the CDR3 is TGTGCCAGCAGCGTAACAGGGGCGGTCACCGGGGAGCTGTTTTTT. Residues: CASSVTGAVTGELFF.

The V and J genes are TRBV18 and TRBJ2-3, with D unresolved. V was pared by 2 bases and J by 2 bases, with 11 bases between. CDR3 length: 15 amino acids. The germline gives CDR1 KGHSH, CDR2 LQKENI. The CDR3 is CASSPAIMATDTQYF. The CDR3 bases are TGTGCCAGCTCACCAGCCATCATGGCCACAGATACGCAGTATTTT.

The rearrangement uses TRBV7-9 and TRBJ1-4, with D hard to call. The ends were cut back, 5 bases at V and 0 bases at J, with 7 bases in the middle. The CDR3 sequence is 14 residues long. Looked up from germline, CDR1 is SEHNR and CDR2 is FQNEAQ (reference sequence). CDR3 DNA: TGTGCCAGCAGCCTAACTACAACTAATGAAAAACTGTTTTTT. As protein: CASSLTTTNEKLFF.

The chain is built from TRBV11-2 and TRBJ1-5; D remains unclear. Trimming stripped 1 base from V and 6 bases from J, with 10 bases between. The length of the CDR3 is 14 residues. The germline V gene has CDR1 SGHAT and CDR2 FQNNGV. Here the CDR3 reads CASSLGPAGQPQHF. DNA of the CDR3: TGTGCCAGCAGCTTAGGCCCCGCGGGTCAGCCCCAGCATTTT.

This chain connects TRBV6-6 to TRBJ2-7; 7 nucleotides line up with TRBD2. Germline assignment: CDR1 MNHNY and CDR2 SVGAGI (reference sequence). The CDR3 loop spans 14 amino acids. V was pared by 5 bases and J by 4 bases, with 8 bases of the junction left unmatched. CDR3 loop: CASSRTGGGYEQYF. In nucleotides, the CDR3 is TGTGCCAGCAGTCGAACGGGGGGAGGGTACGAGCAGTACTTC.

This rearrangement joins TRBV18 to TRBJ1-1; 7 bases agree with TRBD1. V shed 6 bases, J shed 1 base, and the junction held 2 bases outside the gene matches. In germline, CDR1 is KGHSH, CDR2 LQKENI. The CDR3 contains 13 residues. CDR3 region: CASSAGGNTEAFF. The CDR3 DNA sequence: TGTGCCAGCTCCGCAGGGGGGAACACTGAAGCTTTCTTT.